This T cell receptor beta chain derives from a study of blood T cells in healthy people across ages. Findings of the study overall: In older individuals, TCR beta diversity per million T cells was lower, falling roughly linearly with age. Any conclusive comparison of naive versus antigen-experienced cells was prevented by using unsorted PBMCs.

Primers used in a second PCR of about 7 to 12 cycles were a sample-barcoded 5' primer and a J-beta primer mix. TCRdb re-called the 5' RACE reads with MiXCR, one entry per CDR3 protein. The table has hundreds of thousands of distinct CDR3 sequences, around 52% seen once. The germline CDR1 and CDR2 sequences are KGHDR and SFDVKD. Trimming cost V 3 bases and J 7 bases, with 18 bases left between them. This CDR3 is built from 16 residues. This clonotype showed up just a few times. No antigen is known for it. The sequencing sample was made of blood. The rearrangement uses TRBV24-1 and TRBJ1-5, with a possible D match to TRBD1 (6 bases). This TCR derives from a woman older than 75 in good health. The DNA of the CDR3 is TGTGCCACCAGTGATCCCAGCAGGGGCGATGGGCAGCCCCAGCATTTT. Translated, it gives CATSDPSRGDGQPQHF.